The T cell receptor beta chain under discussion was sequenced for a study of prognosis after radiotherapy for stage I lung cancer. The study's findings and limits: Following stereotactic body radiation therapy, unique TCR clone counts fell, with a median of 10,088 versus 6,861.

The patient cohort was node-negative on CT and PET/CT, with no prior chemotherapy, radiotherapy or other malignancies. Genomic DNA provided the template from which TCR beta CDR3 was amplified by two-round multiplex PCR. Initially, in first-round PCR, primers specific to each TRBV and TRBJ gene were used. TCRdb reprocessed the multiplex PCR reads via MiXCR and lists one record per CDR3 protein. Among some 60,000 distinct CDR3 sequences listed, about 26% were seen once. This clonotype appeared many times. As yet, its antigen is unknown. This CDR3 region has 12 residues. Germline CDR1 is SEHNR and CDR2 is FQNEAQ (reference sequence). V gave up 5 bases and J gave up 6 bases, with 8 bases separating them.

The receptor comes from a donor aged 50 or older with non-small cell lung cancer. Sequenced material: PBMCs, taken before or after stereotactic body radiation therapy (not recorded which). The gene calls are TRBV7-9 and TRBJ2-4, with a weak D call TRBD1 (6 bases). The CDR3 nucleotides are TGTGCCAGCAGCGCGGACAGAAACATTCAGTACTTC. Protein: CASSADRNIQYF.